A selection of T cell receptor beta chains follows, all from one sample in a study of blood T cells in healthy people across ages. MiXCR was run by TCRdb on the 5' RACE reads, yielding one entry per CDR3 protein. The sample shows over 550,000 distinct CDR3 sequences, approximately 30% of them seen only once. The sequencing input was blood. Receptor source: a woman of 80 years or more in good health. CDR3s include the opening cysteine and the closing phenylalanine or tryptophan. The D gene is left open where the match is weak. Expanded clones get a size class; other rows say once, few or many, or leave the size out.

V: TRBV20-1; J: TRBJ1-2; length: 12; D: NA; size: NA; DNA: TGCAGTGCTAACAGGCCGATCTATGGCTACACCTTC; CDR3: CSANRPIYGYTF
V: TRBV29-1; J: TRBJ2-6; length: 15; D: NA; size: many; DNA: TGCAGCGTTGAAGTCGGAGGAACTGGGGCCAACGTCCTGACTTTC; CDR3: CSVEVGGTGANVLTF
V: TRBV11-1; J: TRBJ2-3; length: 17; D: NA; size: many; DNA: TGTGCCAGCAGCCAATTAGGAGCCTTCGGATACACAGATACGCAGTATTTT; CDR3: CASSQLGAFGYTDTQYF
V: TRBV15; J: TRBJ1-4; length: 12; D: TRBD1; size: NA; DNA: TGTGCCACCAGCGTGGACAGGGAAAAACTGTTTTTT; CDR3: CATSVDREKLFF
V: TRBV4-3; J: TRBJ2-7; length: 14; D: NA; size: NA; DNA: TGCGCCAGCAGCCAAGATCGGACGACCTACGAGCAGTACTTC; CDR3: CASSQDRTTYEQYF
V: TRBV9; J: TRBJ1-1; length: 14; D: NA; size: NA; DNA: TGTGCCAGCAGCGTAGATATGAGGGCCACTGAAGCTTTCTTT; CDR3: CASSVDMRATEAFF
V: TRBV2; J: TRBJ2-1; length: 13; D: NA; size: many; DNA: TGTGCCAGCCTGGGGGGGGCCGGGGATGAGCAGTTCTTC; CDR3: CASLGGAGDEQFF
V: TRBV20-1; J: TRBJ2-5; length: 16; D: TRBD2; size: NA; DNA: TGCAGTGCTAGAGATCATCTAGCGGTGACCAGGGAGACCCAGTACTTC; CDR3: CSARDHLAVTRETQYF
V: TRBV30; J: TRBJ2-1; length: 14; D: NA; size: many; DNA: TGTGCCTGGAGTGCAGACTTCGTAGACAATGAGCAGTTCTTC; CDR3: CAWSADFVDNEQFF
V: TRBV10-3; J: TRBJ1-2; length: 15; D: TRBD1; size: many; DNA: TGTGCCATCAGGGACAGGGCTGCCTGGGACTATGGCTACACCTTC; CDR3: CAIRDRAAWDYGYTF
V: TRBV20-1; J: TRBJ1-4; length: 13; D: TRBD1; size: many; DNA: TGCAGTGCTCCCAGGGGGGCTAATGAAAAACTGTTTTTT; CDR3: CSAPRGANEKLFF
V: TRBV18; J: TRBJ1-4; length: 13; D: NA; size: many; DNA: TGTGCCAGCTCACCCGACGGGAATGAAAAACTGTTTTTT; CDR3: CASSPDGNEKLFF
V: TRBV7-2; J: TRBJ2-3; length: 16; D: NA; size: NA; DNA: TGTGCCAGCAGCTTAACCCGTGGGGGTAGCACAGATACGCAGTATTTT; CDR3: CASSLTRGGSTDTQYF
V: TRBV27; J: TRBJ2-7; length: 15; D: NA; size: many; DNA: TGTGCCAGCAGGAACCGGGCCCTCGATCTCTCCGAGCAGTACTTC; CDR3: CASRNRALDLSEQYF
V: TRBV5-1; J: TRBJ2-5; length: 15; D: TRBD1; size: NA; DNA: TGCGCCAGCAGCTCGGGACAGGGGGGTGGAGAGACCCAGTACTTC; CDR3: CASSSGQGGGETQYF
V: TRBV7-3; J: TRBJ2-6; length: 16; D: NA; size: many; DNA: TGTGCCAGCAGCTTAGACAGTGCCTCTGGGGCCAACGTCCTGACTTTC; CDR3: CASSLDSASGANVLTF
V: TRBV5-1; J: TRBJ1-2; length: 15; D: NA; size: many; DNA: TGCGCCAGCAGCTTGGGAATCGCAAGCGACTATGGCTACACCTTC; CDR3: CASSLGIASDYGYTF
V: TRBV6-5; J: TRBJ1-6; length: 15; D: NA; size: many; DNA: TGTGCCAGCAGTTACATAAGCCAGGGGAATTCACCCCTCCACTTT; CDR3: CASSYISQGNSPLHF
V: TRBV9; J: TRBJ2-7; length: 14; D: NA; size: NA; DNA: TGTGCCAGCAGGAGGAAGGGGGGACGCGACGAGCAGTACTTC; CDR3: CASRRKGGRDEQYF
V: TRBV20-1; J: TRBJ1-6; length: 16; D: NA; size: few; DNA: TGCAGTGCTAAGGGGGGCATCGGGTCCTATAATTCACCCCTCCACTTT; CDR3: CSAKGGIGSYNSPLHF
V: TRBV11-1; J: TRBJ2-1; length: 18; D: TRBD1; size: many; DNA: TGTGCCAGCAGCTCCGGGACAGGGCCCTCGGGCTGGGGCAATGAGCAGTTCTTC; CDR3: CASSSGTGPSGWGNEQFF
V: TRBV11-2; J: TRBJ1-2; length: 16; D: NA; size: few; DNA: TGTGCCAGCACATCGGACGGCGAGGTACCTAACTATGGCTACACCTTC; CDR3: CASTSDGEVPNYGYTF
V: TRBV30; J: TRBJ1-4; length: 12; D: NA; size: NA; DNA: TGTGCCTGGAGTGTACACGGCGAAAAACTGTTTTTT; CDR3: CAWSVHGEKLFF
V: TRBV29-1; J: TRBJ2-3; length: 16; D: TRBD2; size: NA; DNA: TGCAGCGTTGATCTCGGGACTAGCGGGAGTACAGATACGCAGTATTTT; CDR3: CSVDLGTSGSTDTQYF
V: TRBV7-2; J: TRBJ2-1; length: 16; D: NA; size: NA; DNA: TGTGCCAGCAGCTTAGGCCTCGACACTAAATACTACGGGCAGTTCTTC; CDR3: CASSLGLDTKYYGQFF
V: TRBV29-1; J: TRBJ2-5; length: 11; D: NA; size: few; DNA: TGCGCCTTCACAGGACAAGAGACCCAGTACTTC; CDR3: CAFTGQETQYF
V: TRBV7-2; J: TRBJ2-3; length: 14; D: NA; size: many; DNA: TGTGCCAGCAGCTCGGACGGTAGCACAGATACGCAGTATTTT; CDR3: CASSSDGSTDTQYF
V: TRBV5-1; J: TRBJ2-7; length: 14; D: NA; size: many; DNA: TGCGCCAGCAGCTCCCGGGTTGTTCAAGATGAGCAGTACTTC; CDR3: CASSSRVVQDEQYF
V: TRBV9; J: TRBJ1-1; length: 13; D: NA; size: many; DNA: TGTGCCAGCAGCACACAGGGGAACACTGAAGCTTTCTTT; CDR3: CASSTQGNTEAFF
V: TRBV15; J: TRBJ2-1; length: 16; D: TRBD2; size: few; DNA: TGTGCCACCAGCAGAGATGACCCGGGGGGCTACAATGAGCAGTTCTTC; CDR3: CATSRDDPGGYNEQFF
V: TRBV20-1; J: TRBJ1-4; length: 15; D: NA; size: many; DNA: TGCAGTGCTAGAGATTCTGGGGTGACTAATGAAAAACTGTTTTTT; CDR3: CSARDSGVTNEKLFF
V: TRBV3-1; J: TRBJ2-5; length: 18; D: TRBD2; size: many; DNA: TGTGCCAGCAGCCTTGAGCCTAGCGGGGGCCTGTACCAAGAGACCCAGTACTTC; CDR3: CASSLEPSGGLYQETQYF
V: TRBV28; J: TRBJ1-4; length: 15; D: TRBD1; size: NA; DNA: TGTGCCAGCAGTTTAGGGGGGACAGCTGCTGAAAAACTGTTTTTT; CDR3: CASSLGGTAAEKLFF
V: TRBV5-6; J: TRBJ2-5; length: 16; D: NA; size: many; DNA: TGTGCCAGCAGCTTGATAGGGCGAACCCAGCAGGAGACCCAGTACTTC; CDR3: CASSLIGRTQQETQYF
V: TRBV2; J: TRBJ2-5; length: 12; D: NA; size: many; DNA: TGTGCCAGCAGGTTTCTCCCAGAGACCCAGTACTTC; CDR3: CASRFLPETQYF
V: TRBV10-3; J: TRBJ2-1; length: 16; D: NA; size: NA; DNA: TGTGCCATTGCAATCTCTGGGGGGTTTGTTGACAATGAGCAGTTCTTC; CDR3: CAIAISGGFVDNEQFF
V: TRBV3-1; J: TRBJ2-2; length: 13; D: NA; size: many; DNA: TGTGCCAGCAGCCAGGCGAGAGGAGGGGAGCTGTTTTTT; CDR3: CASSQARGGELFF
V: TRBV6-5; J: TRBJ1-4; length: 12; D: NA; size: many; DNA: TGTGCCAGCAGCGCGGGAAATGAAAAACTGTTTTTT; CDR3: CASSAGNEKLFF
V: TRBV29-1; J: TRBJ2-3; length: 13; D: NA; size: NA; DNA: TGCAGCGTTCATAGCAGATCCACAGATACGCAGTATTTT; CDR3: CSVHSRSTDTQYF
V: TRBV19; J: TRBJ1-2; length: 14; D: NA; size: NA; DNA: TGTGCCAGTAGTATAGAAGCAGCACCCTATGGCTACACCTTC; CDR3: CASSIEAAPYGYTF
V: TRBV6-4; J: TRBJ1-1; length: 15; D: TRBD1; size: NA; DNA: TGTGCCAGCAGAGATTCGACAGGGGGAAACACTGAAGCTTTCTTT; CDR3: CASRDSTGGNTEAFF
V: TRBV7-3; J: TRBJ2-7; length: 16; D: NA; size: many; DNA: TGTGCCAGCAGCTTGGGGGGTAGCAGGGGCGCCTACGAGCAGTACTTC; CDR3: CASSLGGSRGAYEQYF
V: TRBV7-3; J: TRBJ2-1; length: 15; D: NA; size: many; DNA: TGTGCCAGCAGCTTCCCGGGACTGTTTGACAATGAGCAGTTCTTC; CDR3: CASSFPGLFDNEQFF
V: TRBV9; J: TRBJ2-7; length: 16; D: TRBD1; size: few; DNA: TGTGCCAGCAGCACTCAAGGACAGGGGGCCTGGGGCGAGCAGTACTTC; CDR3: CASSTQGQGAWGEQYF
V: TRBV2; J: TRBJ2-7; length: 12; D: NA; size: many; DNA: TGTGCCAGCAGTGAAGACGTGTACGAGCAGTACTTC; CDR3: CASSEDVYEQYF
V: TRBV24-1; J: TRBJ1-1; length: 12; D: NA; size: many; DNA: TGTGCCACCAACTCAGGCTGGGGGGAAGCTTTCTTT; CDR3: CATNSGWGEAFF
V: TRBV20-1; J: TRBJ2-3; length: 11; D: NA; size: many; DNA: TGCAGTGCCTGGATCGCAGATACGCAGTATTTT; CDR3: CSAWIADTQYF
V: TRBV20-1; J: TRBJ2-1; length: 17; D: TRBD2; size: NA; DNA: TGCAGTGCTATTCGGACTAGCGGGGGTCCGGGGGGCAATGAGCAGTTCTTC; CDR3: CSAIRTSGGPGGNEQFF
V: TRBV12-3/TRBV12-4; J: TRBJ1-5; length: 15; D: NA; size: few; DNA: TGTGCCAGCAGTTTACTAGGTTATAGCAATCAGCCCCAGCATTTT; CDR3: CASSLLGYSNQPQHF
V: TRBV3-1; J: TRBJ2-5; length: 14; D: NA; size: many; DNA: TGTGCCAGCAGCCAACGATCAGGGCAAGAGACCCAGTACTTC; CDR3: CASSQRSGQETQYF
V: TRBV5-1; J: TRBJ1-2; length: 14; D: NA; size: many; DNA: TGCGCCAGCAGCTTGGAGGGGGAGTTCTATGGCTACACCTTC; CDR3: CASSLEGEFYGYTF